Described below is a single TCR beta chain sequence and its context. Its antigen is unknown. Qualities for individual bases were not recorded, and no much larger clone is one base off. This sample is drawn from a study of blood T cell repertoires in COVID-19 (dated by TCRdb to 2018 to 2020). With respect to the entire study: The collaborator samples originated in the United States, Italy and Spain and spanned the acute and convalescent phases of COVID-19. The sample metadata nearly always contained a de-identified subject ID, COVID-19 status, age in years and sex. The material from the prospective study consisted of cDNA or gDNA derived from T cells, B-cell-depleted T cells, or PBMCs. The repertoires were released in a freely available public database intended as a resource for research on the immune response to SARS-CoV-2. Where available, HLA class I and class II types were obtained from metadata supplied by the sample provider rather than from assay-based typing. The samples were drawn from the first 160 participants of the ongoing ImmuneRACE study and from 950 to 1,500 subjects provided by 6 global collaborators. Subjects who had been exposed to COVID-19, were actively infected with it, or had recovered from it provided the deeply sampled blood TCRbeta repertoires that made up the dataset. Results and caveats for the whole study, not just this receptor: The amount of clinical and demographic metadata varied by source and participant and was provided uncurated.

TCRbeta CDR3 regions were amplified from genomic DNA using the immunoSEQ Assay, a bias-controlled multiplex PCR. On the study's bioinformatics: The number of nucleated cells in each sample was estimated by amplification of reference gene primers within the assay. Sequence reads were collapsed and filtered to measure the absolute abundance of every unique TCRbeta CDR3 rearrangement. Productive Simpson clonality was computed per sample as the square root of Simpson's diversity index over productive rearrangements. Imported from immuneACCESS, the table was reduced by TCRdb to in-frame sequences with V and J called. These copies leave out some clones; in studies compared against another copy, an unresolved V gene accounts for under half, and the cause of the remainder is not known. V and J calls and clone size are as listed in that table; D and trimming were resolved from the DNA. The sample records around 130,000 clones, roughly four fifths of which are singletons. The leading ten clones occupy under 20% of the sample.

Inclusive of the bounding cysteine and phenylalanine, the CDR3 is 14 residues long. Only CDR3 DNA is held: 42 bases, read in frame from base 1. Here V drops 8 bases and J drops 2 bases, and the junction holds 9 bases not matched to any gene. As encoded in the germline V gene, CDR1 is KGHSY while CDR2 is FQNENV. Enrolling through a virtual design, the prospective study's participants ranged in age from about 18 to 89 years and lived across roughly 23 United States geographic areas. In the prospective study, participants were assigned to cohorts based on the clinical history participants reported in a screening survey and a study questionnaire. For ImmuneRACE Cohort 3, a participant was defined as recovered based on two consecutive negative NP/OP PCR tests, clearance by a healthcare professional, or resolution of symptoms. Mobile phlebotomists in the prospective study collected whole blood, serum and a nasopharyngeal or oropharyngeal swab from every participant. Participants in the prospective study had the option to provide additional blood draws and questionnaires over a roughly 2-month period. Before DNA extraction, blood samples from the prospective study were shipped at room temperature or frozen.

This chain is built from TRBV16 and TRBJ2-7; TRBD1 aligns with 7 central bases. The receptor was isolated from a man aged 25 to 45 who had recovered from COVID-19. The sequenced sample was PBMCs or T cells enriched from blood (not recorded which). CDR3 protein: CASQGQEYAYEQYF. The nucleotide sequence reads TGTGCCAGCCAAGGACAGGAATATGCCTACGAGCAGTACTTC. Reference TRBV16 and TRBJ2-7 genes cover what lies past the CDR3, so the full variable domain is GEEVAQTPKHLVRGEGQKAKLYCAPIKGHSYVFWYQQVLKNEFKFLISFQNENVFDETGMPKERFSAKCLPNSPCSLEIQATKLEDSAVYFCASQGQEYAYEQYFGPGTRLTVT.